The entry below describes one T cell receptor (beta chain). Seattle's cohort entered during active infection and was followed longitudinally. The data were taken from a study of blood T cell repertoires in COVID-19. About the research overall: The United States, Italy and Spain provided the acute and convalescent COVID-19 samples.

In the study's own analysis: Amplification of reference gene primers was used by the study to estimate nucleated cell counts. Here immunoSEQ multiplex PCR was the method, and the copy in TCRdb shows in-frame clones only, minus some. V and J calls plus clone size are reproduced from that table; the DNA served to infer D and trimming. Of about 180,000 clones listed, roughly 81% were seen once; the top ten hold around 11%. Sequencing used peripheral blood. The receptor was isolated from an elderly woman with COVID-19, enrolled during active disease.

DNA for the CDR3: TGTGCCAGCAGCTTAGCGGGACAGGGGAACGCCGAGCAGTACTTC. Amino acids: CASSLAGQGNAEQYF. V gene TRBV7-9 combines with J gene TRBJ2-7; 10 bases align to TRBD1. Germline V gene lookup returns CDR1 SEHNR and CDR2 FQNEAQ (reference sequence). The length of the CDR3 is 15 residues. The ends lost 0 bases at V and 6 bases at J; junction bases unmatched: 5.